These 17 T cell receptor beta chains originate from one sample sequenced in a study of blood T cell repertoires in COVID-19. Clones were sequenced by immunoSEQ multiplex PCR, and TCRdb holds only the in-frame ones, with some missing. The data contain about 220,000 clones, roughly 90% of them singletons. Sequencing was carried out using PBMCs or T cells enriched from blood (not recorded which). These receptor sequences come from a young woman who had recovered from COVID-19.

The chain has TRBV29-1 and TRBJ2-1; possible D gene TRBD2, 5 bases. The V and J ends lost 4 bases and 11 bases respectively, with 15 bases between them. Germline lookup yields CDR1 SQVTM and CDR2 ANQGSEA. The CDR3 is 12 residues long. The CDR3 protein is CSVVAPTGKQFF. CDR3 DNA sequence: TGCAGCGTTGTAGCGCCAACTGGGAAGCAGTTCTTC.

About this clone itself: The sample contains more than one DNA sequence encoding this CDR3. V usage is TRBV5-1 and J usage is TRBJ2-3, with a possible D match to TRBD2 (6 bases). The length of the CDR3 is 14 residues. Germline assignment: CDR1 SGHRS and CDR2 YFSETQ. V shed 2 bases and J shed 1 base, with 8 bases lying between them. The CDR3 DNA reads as TGCGCCAGCAGCTTAGCTAGCGGCACAGATACGCAGTATTTT. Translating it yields CASSLASGTDTQYF.

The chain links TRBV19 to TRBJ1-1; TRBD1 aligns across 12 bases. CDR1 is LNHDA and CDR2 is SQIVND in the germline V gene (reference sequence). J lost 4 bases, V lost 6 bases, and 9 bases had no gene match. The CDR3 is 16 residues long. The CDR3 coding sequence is TGTGCCAGTAGAGACGGGACAGGGGGCCTGGGCACTGAAGCTTTCTTT. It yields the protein CASRDGTGGLGTEAFF.

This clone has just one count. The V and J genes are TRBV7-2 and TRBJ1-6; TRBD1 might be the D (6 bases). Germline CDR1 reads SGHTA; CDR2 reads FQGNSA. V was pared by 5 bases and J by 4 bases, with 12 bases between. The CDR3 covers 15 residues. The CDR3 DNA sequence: TGTGCCAGCAGCAGAGGGGGTCGGTATAATTCACCCCTCCACTTT. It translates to CASSRGGRYNSPLHF.

CDR3 DNA sequence: TGTGCCAGCAGTACGCGGGGGCGTCCTGAGGGCTACACCTTC. It specifies CASSTRGRPEGYTF. The V call is TRBV27, the J call TRBJ1-2, with D possibly TRBD1 on 6 matching bases. This CDR3 spans 14 amino acids. CDR1 is MNHEY and CDR2 is SMNVEV in the germline V gene (reference sequence). Deletions cut 5 bases from V and 8 bases from J, with 18 bases between.

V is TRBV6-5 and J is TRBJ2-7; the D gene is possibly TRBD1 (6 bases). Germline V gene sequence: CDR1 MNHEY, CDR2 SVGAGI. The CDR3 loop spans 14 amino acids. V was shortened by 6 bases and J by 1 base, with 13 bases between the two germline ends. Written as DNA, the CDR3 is TGTGCCAGCAGGACCACAGGGTCATCCTACGAGCAGTACTTC. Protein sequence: CASRTTGSSYEQYF.

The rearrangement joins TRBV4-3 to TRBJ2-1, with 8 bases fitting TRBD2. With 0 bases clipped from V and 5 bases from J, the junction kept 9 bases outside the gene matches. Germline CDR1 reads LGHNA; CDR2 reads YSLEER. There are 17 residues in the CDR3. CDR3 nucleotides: TGCGCCAGCAGCCAAGATCCCGGGGCGGGGGGCAACAATGAGCAGTTCTTC. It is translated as CASSQDPGAGGNNEQFF.

The CDR3 bases are TGTGCCAGCAGTTTAGATCCCCGGGAGACCCAGTACTTC. Protein: CASSLDPRETQYF. The chain employs TRBV12-3 or TRBV12-4 and TRBJ2-5; no reliable D call. The CDR3 length is 13 residues. The V and J ends lost 1 base and 5 bases respectively, with 8 bases between them.

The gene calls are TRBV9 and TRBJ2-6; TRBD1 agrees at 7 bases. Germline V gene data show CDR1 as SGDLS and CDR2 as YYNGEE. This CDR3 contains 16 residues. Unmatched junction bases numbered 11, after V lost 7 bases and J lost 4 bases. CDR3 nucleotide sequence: TGTGCCAGCTCGGAAGGCAGGGGGATCGGGGCCAACGTCCTGACTTTC. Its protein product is CASSEGRGIGANVLTF. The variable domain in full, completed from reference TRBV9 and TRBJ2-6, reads DSGVTQTPKHLITATGQRVTLRCSPRSGDLSVYWYQQSLDQGLQFLIQYYNGEERAKGNILERFSAQQFPDLHSELNLSSLELGDSALYFCASSEGRGIGANVLTFGAGSRLTVL.

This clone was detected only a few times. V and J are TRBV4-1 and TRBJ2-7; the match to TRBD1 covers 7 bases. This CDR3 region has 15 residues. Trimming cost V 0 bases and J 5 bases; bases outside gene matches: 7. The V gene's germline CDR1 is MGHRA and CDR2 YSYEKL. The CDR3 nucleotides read TGCGCCAGCAGCCAAGATCCAGGGGGATGGGACGAGCAGTACTTC. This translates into CASSQDPGGWDEQYF.

CDR3 amino acids: CASSLGGQSSYEQYF. Written as DNA, the CDR3 is TGTGCCAGCAGCTTAGGGGGACAGAGCTCCTACGAGCAGTACTTC. J is TRBJ2-7 and V is TRBV5-5; TRBD1 agrees at 7 bases. Trimming removed 2 bases from V and 0 bases from J; junction bases left unmatched: 5. The CDR3 loop spans 15 amino acids. The V gene's germline CDR1 is SGHKS and CDR2 YYEKEE (reference sequence).

CDR3 amino acids: CASSSDRGPPQHF. CDR3 DNA sequence: TGTGCCAGTAGTTCGGACAGGGGGCCGCCCCAGCATTTT. The chain has TRBV19 and TRBJ1-5, with 11 bases identical to TRBD1. This CDR3 spans 13 amino acids. V was pared by 5 bases and J by 9 bases, with 3 bases of the junction left unmatched. Germline V gives CDR1 LNHDA, CDR2 SQIVND (reference sequence). Drawing the rest from reference TRBV19 and TRBJ1-5, the complete variable domain is DGGITQSPKYLFRKEGQNVTLSCEQNLNHDAMYWYRQDPGQGLRLIYYSQIVNDFQKGDIAEGYSVSREKKESFPLTVTSAQKNPTAFYLCASSSDRGPPQHFGDGTRLSIL.

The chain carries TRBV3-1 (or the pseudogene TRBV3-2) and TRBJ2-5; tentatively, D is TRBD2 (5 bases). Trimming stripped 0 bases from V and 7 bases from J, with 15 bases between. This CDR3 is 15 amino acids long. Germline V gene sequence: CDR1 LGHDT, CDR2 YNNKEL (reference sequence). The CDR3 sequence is CASSQDVMDLATQYF. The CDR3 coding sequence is TGTGCCAGCAGCCAAGATGTTATGGACTTGGCGACCCAGTACTTC.

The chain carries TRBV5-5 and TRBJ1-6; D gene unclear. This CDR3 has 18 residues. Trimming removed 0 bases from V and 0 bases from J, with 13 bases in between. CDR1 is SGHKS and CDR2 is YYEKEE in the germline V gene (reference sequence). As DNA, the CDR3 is TGTGCCAGCAGCTTGGATCCGGGCGGGAACTCCTATAATTCACCCCTCCACTTT. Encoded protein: CASSLDPGGNSYNSPLHF.

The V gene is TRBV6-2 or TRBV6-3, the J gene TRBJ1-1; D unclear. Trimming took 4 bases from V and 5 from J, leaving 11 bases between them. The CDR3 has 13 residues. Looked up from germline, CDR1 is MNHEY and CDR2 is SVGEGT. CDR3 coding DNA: TGTGCCAGCAGTTGGTATCTAGAGACTGAAGCTTTCTTT. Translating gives CASSWYLETEAFF.

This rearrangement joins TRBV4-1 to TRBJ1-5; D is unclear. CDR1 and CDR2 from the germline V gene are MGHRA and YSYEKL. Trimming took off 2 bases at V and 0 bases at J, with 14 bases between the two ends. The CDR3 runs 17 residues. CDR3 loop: CASSQSWAKTSNQPQHF. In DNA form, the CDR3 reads TGCGCCAGCAGCCAATCTTGGGCTAAGACTAGCAATCAGCCCCAGCATTTT.

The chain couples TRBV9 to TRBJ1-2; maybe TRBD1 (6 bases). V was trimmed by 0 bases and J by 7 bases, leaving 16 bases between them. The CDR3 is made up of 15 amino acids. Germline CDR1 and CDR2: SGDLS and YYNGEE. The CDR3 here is CASSVGDNTLRGYTF. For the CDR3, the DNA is TGTGCCAGCAGCGTAGGGGACAACACCCTCCGTGGCTACACCTTC.